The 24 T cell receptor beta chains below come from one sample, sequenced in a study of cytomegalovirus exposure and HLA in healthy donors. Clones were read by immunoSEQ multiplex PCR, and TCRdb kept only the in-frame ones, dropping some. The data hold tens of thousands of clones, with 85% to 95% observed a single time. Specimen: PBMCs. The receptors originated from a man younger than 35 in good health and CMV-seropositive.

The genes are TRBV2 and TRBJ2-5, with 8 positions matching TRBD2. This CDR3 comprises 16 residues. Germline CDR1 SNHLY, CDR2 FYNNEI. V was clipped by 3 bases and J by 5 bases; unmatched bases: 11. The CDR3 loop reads CASSEERGGISETQYF. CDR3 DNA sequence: TGTGCCAGCAGTGAGGAACGGGGGGGGATCTCGGAGACCCAGTACTTC.

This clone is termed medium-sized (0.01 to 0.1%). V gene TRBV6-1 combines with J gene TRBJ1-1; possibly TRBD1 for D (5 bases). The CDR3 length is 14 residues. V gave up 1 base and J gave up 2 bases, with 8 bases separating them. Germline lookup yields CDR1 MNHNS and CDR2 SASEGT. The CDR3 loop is CASSEGGGNTEAFF. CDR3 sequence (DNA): TGTGCCAGCAGTGAAGGGGGGGGAAACACTGAAGCTTTCTTT.

The CDR3 bases are TGTGCCAGCAGCTGGAAGGGGGTTGGAAACACCATATATTTT. Residues: CASSWKGVGNTIYF. The rearrangement uses TRBV5-4 and TRBJ1-3, with D possibly TRBD1 on 6 matching bases. CDR3 length: 14 residues. V was shortened by 3 bases and J by 3 bases, with 10 bases between the two germline ends. Germline V CDR1 and CDR2: SGHNT, YYREEE (reference sequence).

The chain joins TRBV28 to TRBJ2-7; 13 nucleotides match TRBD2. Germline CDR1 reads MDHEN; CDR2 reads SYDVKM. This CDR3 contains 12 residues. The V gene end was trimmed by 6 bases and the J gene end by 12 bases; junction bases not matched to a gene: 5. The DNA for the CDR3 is TGTGCCAGCAGCTTACTAGCGGGGGGGTCGTACTTC. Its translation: CASSLLAGGSYF. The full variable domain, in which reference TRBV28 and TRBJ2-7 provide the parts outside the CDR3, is DVKVTQSSRYLVKRTGEKVFLECVQDMDHENMFWYRQDPGLGLRLIYFSYDVKMKEKGDIPEGYSVSREKKERFSLILESASTNQTSMYLCASSLLAGGSYFGPGTRLTVT.

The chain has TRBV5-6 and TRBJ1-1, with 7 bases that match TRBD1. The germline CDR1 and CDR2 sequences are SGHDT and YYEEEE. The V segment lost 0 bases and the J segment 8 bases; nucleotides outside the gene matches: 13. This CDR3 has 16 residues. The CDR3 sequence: CASSLGQGHWGSEAFF. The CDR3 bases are TGTGCCAGCAGCTTGGGACAGGGCCACTGGGGGTCCGAAGCTTTCTTT.

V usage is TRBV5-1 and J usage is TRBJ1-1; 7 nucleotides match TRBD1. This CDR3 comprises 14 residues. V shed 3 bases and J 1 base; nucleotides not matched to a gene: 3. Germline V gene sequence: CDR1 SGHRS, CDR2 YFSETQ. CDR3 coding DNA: TGCGCCAGCAGCTCAAACAGGGGGAACACTGAAGCTTTCTTT. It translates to CASSSNRGNTEAFF.

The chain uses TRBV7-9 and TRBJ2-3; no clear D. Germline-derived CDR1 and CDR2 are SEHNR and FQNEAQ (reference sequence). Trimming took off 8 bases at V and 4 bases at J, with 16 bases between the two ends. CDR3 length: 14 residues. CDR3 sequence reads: CASEVAGSSDTQYF. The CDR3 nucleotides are TGTGCCAGCGAGGTAGCCGGCTCGTCAGATACGCAGTATTTT.

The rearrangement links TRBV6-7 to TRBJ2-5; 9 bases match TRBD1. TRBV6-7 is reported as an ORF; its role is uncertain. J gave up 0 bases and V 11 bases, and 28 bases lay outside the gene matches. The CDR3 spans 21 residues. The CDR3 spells CARQRDRVGRVCREYQETQYF. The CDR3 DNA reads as TGTGCCCGACAAAGGGACAGGGTAGGTAGGGTTTGCCGGGAGTACCAAGAGACCCAGTACTTC.

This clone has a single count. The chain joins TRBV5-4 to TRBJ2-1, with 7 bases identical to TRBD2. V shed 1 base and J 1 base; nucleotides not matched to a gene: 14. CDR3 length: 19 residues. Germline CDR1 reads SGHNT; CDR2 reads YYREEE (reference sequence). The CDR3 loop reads CASSLLGGRITGSYNEQFF. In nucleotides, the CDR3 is TGTGCCAGCAGCTTGTTGGGCGGGAGAATTACGGGGTCCTACAATGAGCAGTTCTTC.

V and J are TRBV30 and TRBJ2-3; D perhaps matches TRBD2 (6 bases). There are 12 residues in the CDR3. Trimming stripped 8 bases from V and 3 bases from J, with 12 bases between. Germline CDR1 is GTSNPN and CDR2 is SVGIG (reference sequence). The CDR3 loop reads CAAAGKTDTQYF. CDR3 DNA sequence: TGTGCCGCGGCGGGGAAAACAGATACGCAGTATTTT.

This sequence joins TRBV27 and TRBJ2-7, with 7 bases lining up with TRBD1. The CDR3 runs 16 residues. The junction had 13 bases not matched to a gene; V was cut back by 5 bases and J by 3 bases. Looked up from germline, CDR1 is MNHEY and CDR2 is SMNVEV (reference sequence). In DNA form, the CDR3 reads TGTGCCAGCAGTACTATGCGGCTTTCAGGGGGCTACGAGCAGTACTTC. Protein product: CASSTMRLSGGYEQYF.

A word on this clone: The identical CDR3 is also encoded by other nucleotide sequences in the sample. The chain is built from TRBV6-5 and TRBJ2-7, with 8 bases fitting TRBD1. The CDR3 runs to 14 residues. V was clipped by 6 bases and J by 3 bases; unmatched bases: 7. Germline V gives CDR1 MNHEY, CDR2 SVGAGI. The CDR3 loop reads CASRRTGILYEQYF. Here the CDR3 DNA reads TGTGCCAGCAGACGGACAGGGATCCTCTACGAGCAGTACTTC.

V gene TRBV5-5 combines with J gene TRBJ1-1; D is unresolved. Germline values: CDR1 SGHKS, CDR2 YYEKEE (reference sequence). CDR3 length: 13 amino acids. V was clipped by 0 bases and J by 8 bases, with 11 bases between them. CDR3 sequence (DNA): TGTGCCAGCAGCTTGGCCCCCGACGGGGAAGCTTTCTTT. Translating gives CASSLAPDGEAFF.

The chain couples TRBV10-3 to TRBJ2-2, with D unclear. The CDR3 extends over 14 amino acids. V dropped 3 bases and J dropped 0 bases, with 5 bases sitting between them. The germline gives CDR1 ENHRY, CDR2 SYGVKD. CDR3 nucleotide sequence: TGTGCCATCAGTGAAGCTGCGAACACCGGGGAGCTGTTTTTT. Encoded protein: CAISEAANTGELFF.

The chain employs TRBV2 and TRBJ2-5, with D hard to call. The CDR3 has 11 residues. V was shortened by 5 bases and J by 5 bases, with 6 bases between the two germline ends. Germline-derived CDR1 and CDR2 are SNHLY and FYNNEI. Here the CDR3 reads CASSFGETQYF. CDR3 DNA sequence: TGTGCCAGCAGTTTCGGGGAGACCCAGTACTTC.

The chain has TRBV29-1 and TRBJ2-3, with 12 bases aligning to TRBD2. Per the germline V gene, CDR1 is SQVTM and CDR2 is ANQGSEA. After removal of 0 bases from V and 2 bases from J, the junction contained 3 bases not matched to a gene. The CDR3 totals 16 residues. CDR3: CSVEDGTSGSTDTQYF. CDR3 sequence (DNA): TGCAGCGTTGAAGATGGGACTAGCGGGTCCACAGATACGCAGTATTTT.

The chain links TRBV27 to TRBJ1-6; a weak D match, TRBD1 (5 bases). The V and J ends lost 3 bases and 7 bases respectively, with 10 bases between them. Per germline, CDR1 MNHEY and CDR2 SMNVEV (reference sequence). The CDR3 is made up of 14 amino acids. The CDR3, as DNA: TGTGCCAGCAGTTTCGGCAGGGAAAATTCACCCCTCCACTTT. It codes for CASSFGRENSPLHF.

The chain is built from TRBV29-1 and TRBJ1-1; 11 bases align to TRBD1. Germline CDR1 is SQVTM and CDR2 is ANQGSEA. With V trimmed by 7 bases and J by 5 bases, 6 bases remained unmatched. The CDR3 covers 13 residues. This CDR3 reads CSATDRGPTEAFF. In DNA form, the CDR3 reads TGCAGCGCAACGGACAGGGGGCCTACTGAAGCTTTCTTT.

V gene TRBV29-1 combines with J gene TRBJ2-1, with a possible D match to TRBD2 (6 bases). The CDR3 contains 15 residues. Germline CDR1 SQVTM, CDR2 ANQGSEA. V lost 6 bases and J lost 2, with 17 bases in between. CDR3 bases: TGCAGCGTGCCTGGGACCGGGAGCCCCTACAATGAGCAGTTCTTC. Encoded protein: CSVPGTGSPYNEQFF.

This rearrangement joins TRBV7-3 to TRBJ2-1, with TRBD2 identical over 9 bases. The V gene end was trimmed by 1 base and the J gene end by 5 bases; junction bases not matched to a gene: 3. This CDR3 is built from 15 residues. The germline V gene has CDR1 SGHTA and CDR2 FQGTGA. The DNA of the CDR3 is TGTGCCAGCAGCTTAAATAGCGGGGGAGACAATGAGCAGTTCTTC. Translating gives CASSLNSGGDNEQFF.

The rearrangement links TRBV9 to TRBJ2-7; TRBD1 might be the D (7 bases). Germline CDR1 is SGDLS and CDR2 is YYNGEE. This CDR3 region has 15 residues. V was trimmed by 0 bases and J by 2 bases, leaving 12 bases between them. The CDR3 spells CASSVEARGAYEQYF. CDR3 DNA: TGTGCCAGCAGCGTAGAAGCCAGGGGGGCCTACGAGCAGTACTTC.

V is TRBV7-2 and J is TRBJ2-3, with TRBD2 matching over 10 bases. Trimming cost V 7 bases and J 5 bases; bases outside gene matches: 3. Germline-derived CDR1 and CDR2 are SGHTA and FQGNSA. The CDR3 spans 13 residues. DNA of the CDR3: TGTGCCAGCAACCTAGCGGGAGAAGATACGCAGTATTTT. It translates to CASNLAGEDTQYF. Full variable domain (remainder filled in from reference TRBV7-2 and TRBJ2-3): GAGVSQSPSNKVTEKGKDVELRCDPISGHTALYWYRQSLGQGLEFLIYFQGNSAPDKSGLPSDRFSAERTGGSVSTLTIQRTQQEDSAVYLCASNLAGEDTQYFGPGTRLTVL.

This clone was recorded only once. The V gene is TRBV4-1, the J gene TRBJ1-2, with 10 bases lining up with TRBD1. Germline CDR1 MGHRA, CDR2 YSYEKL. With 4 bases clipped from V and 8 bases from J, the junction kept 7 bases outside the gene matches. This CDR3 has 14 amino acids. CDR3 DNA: TGCGCCAGCAGCCGGATGACAGGGGGCGAAGGCTACACCTTC. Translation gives CASSRMTGGEGYTF.

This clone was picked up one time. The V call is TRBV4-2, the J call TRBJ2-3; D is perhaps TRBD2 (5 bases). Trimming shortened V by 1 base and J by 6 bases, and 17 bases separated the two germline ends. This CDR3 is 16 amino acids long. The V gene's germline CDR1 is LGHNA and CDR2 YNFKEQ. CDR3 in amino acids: CASSQVGGRSWDTQYF. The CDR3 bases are TGTGCCAGCAGCCAAGTTGGTGGGAGATCCTGGGATACGCAGTATTTT.